This TCR beta chain is drawn from a study of blood T cell repertoires in COVID-19. Whole-study context: Donors in the United States, Italy and Spain gave samples during acute or convalescent COVID-19. From T cells, B-cell-depleted T cells, or PBMCs came the material, which was cDNA or gDNA.

CDR1 is SGHTA and CDR2 is FQGTGA in the germline V gene. V shed 8 bases and J shed 0 bases, with 11 bases lying between them. The CDR3 extends over 14 amino acids. The assay was immunoSEQ multiplex PCR, and TCRdb's table has in-frame clones only and misses some. The profile shows 150,000 to 200,000 clones, nearly 80% of them singletons. The study assigned cohorts using participant-reported clinical history. The study recruited exposed participants who had met a COVID-19 case within 2 weeks before entry. This TCR derives from a man between 60 and 70 years old who had been exposed to COVID-19. The sample was PBMCs or T cells enriched from blood (not recorded which). The chain recombines TRBV7-3 with TRBJ2-1, with a tentative D call TRBD2 (5 bases). The CDR3 region has the DNA TGTGCCAGCCGGTTAGAGGGCTCCTACAATGAGCAGTTCTTC. It codes for CASRLEGSYNEQFF.